This T cell receptor beta chain was sequenced for a study of OX40 agonist ivuxolimab in advanced cancers. About the full investigation: The costimulatory receptor OX40 (CD134) was targeted by ivuxolimab, a fully human IgG2 agonistic monoclonal antibody. Intravenous ivuxolimab was administered to patients every 2 weeks at six dose levels: 0.01, 0.1, 0.3, 1.5, 3 and 10 mg/kg. The paper reports the monotherapy dose-escalation portion (N of about 54 patients) of the phase I ivuxolimab trial. Among the 52 dose-escalation patients, some 20 had hepatocellular carcinoma, roughly 15 melanoma, 9 renal cell carcinoma and 9 head and neck cancer. Prior anti-PD-1, anti-PD-L1 or anti-CTLA-4 therapy was permitted, and checkpoint inhibitors had been received by approximately 39% of dose-escalation patients. Partial responses occurred in three dose-escalation patients, of whom one had hepatocellular carcinoma and two had cutaneous melanoma. A male proportion of approximately 83% and a mean age of about 60 years, ranging from about 20 to 85, were recorded for the dose-escalation cohort. The purpose of peripheral TCRbeta sequencing was to test whether ivuxolimab changed TCR sequence diversity and led to clonal T-cell expansion. On the study overall, not on this receptor specifically: After ivuxolimab, expanded clones were on average more numerous among CD8+ T cells than among CD4+ T cells. At doses of 0.1 to 3.0 mg/kg, clonal expansion of both CD4+ and CD8+ T cells in blood was seen between baseline and week 6. In the 0.1-3.0 mg/kg groups, partial responders had among the lowest normalized peripheral clonal expansion, particularly in CD8+ T cells. Which antigens the clonally expanded peripheral T cells were specific for was not determined. Low levels of normalized T-cell clonal expansion were also shown by some nonresponding patients.

Genomic DNA was extracted from sorted cells for sequencing of the TCRbeta CDR3 region. TCRbeta CDR3 regions were sequenced using the immunoSEQ Assay. Here the immuneACCESS table is served through TCRdb, limited to in-frame sequences with V and J called. Missing clones are a known gap in these copies; in checked studies unresolved V genes cover under half, and the rest lacks a known reason. The sample table lists tens of thousands of clones, around 84% of them with a count of one. The top ten clones comprise 1.5% to 2% of the sample. At the junction V is shortened by 7 bases and J by 2 bases, with 16 bases in between. Reading the germline V gene gives CDR1 MNHEY and CDR2 SVGAGI. Including cysteine and phenylalanine, the CDR3 has 15 amino acids. Only the CDR3 portion is preserved as DNA: 45 bases, with reading frame beginning at the first base. Patients with a history of autoimmune disease or receiving systemic immunosuppression were excluded from the trial. Peripheral blood for TCR sequencing was collected from all dose cohorts at baseline, on cycle 4 day 1, and on cycle 7 day 1. Samples came from an open-label, multicenter, first-in-human phase I dose-escalation trial of ivuxolimab. Adults with locally advanced or metastatic melanoma, renal cell carcinoma, hepatocellular carcinoma or head and neck squamous cell carcinoma were enrolled in the trial. Before TCR sequencing, CD4+ and CD8+ T cells were separately sorted from peripheral blood.

A note on this clone: Its binding antigen is unknown. Nothing much larger sits one base from this clone, and base qualities are not available.

The TCR originated in an adult with an advanced solid tumor such as melanoma, head and neck, liver or kidney cancer. The input for sequencing was CD4+ or CD8+ T cells sorted from blood, taken in a trial of the OX40 agonist ivuxolimab. The rearranged segments are TRBV6-5 and TRBJ2-3; the D gene is not confidently resolved. The DNA reads TGTGCCAGCAAGCGTTTGGGAACGCCCACAGATACGCAGTATTTT. This translates into CASKRLGTPTDTQYF.